This T cell receptor beta chain originates from a study of blood T cell repertoires in COVID-19. Study details: Acute-phase and convalescent COVID-19 samples originated in the United States, Italy and Spain. Sources were T cells, B-cell-depleted T cells, or PBMCs; the material itself was cDNA or gDNA.

The CDR3 consists of 19 residues. CDR1 SGHNT and CDR2 YENEEA come from the germline V gene. V dropped 1 base and J dropped 0; count of bases not matched to a gene: 8. Original handling: Estimated nucleated cell counts came from reference gene primer amplification. Clones were sequenced by immunoSEQ multiplex PCR, and TCRdb holds only the in-frame ones, with some missing. V and J calls plus clone size are reproduced from that table; the DNA served to infer D and trimming. The top ten clones hold about 17% of a sample with approximately 130,000 clones, 70% to 90% of them seen once. The V and J genes are TRBV11-3 and TRBJ2-7, with 14 bases matching TRBD2. The source material was peripheral blood. This TCR came from a woman in her fifties or sixties who had recovered from COVID-19. In DNA, the CDR3 is TGTGCCAGCAGCTTAGCCCCGGGACTAGCGGGAGAAATCTCCTACGAGCAGTACTTC. Its translation is CASSLAPGLAGEISYEQYF.